This T cell receptor (beta chain) was captured by sequencing in a study of blood T cell repertoires in COVID-19. Study overall: Sample material is recorded as cDNA or gDNA derived from T cells, B-cell-depleted T cells, or PBMCs.

J gave up 3 bases and V 3 bases, and 7 bases lay outside the gene matches. This CDR3 has 15 residues. Germline lookup yields CDR1 MGHRA and CDR2 YSYEKL. Only in-frame clones appear in the TCRdb table, and some are missing; sequencing was by immunoSEQ multiplex PCR. The sample lists approximately 97,000 clones, roughly 87% occurring once. The clonotype comes from a man in his fifties with active COVID-19. This chain uses TRBV4-1 with TRBJ2-5; 7 bases agree with TRBD2. Material for sequencing was peripheral blood. The CDR3 region is CASSHTILAEETQYF. CDR3 DNA: TGCGCCAGCAGCCACACAATCCTAGCGGAAGAGACCCAGTACTTC.